The 11 T cell receptor beta chains below were found in one sample sequenced in a study of cytomegalovirus exposure and HLA in healthy donors. A multiplex PCR was run with 60 Vbeta primers and 13 Jbeta primers. Using immunoSEQ multiplex PCR, the repertoire was profiled, and TCRdb retains in-frame clones only, with some absent. The repertoire holds approximately 100,000 clones, with 70% to 85% as singletons. Material for sequencing was PBMCs. Receptor source: a man aged 35 to 55 in good health and CMV-seropositive.

The rearrangement uses TRBV5-1 and TRBJ2-6; unclear D gene. Germline values: CDR1 SGHRS, CDR2 YFSETQ. The CDR3 runs to 14 residues. Between the trimmed V and J ends, which lost 1 base and 4 bases, there was a span of 6 bases. Here the CDR3 reads CASSLTAGANVLTF. CDR3 nucleotide sequence: TGCGCCAGCAGCTTGACAGCAGGGGCCAACGTCCTGACTTTC.

V gene TRBV15 combines with J gene TRBJ1-3; D gene ambiguous. The germline CDR1 and CDR2 sequences are LNHNV and YYDKDF (reference sequence). CDR3 length: 14 amino acids. V was shortened by 3 bases and J by 0 bases, with 6 bases between the two germline ends. The CDR3 coding sequence is TGTGCCACCAGCAGCGGAGGCTCTGGAAACACCATATATTTT. This codes for CATSSGGSGNTIYF.

This clone has only a few counts. The chain is built from TRBV15 and TRBJ1-6; TRBD1 agrees at 7 bases. Germline values: CDR1 LNHNV, CDR2 YYDKDF (reference sequence). This CDR3 is 17 amino acids long. Trimming cost V 2 bases and J 6 bases; bases outside gene matches: 10. The CDR3 DNA reads as TGTGCCACCAGCAGACCTCAAACCGGGACAGCTAATTCACCCCTCCACTTT. This encodes CATSRPQTGTANSPLHF. Full variable domain (missing parts from reference TRBV15 and TRBJ1-6): DAMVIQNPRYQVTQFGKPVTLSCSQTLNHNVMYWYQQKSSQAPKLLFHYYDKDFNNEADTPDNFQSRRPNTSFCFLDIRSPGLGDTAMYLCATSRPQTGTANSPLHFGNGTRLTVT.

This chain joins TRBV19 and TRBJ2-6, with TRBD2 matching over 9 bases. Germline loops: CDR1 LNHDA, CDR2 SQIVND (reference sequence). The CDR3 length is 19 residues. V shed 2 bases and J 4 bases; nucleotides not matched to a gene: 12. In nucleotides, the CDR3 is TGTGCCAGTAGTATACGTTTAGCGGGGGTTAAGTCCGGGGCCAACGTCCTGACTTTC. It is translated as CASSIRLAGVKSGANVLTF. The variable domain in full, with the rest retrieved from reference TRBV19 and TRBJ2-6, is DGGITQSPKYLFRKEGQNVTLSCEQNLNHDAMYWYRQDPGQGLRLIYYSQIVNDFQKGDIAEGYSVSREKKESFPLTVTSAQKNPTAFYLCASSIRLAGVKSGANVLTFGAGSRLTVL.

The V call is TRBV25-1, the J call TRBJ1-2; a weak D match, TRBD1 (5 bases). The V and J ends lost 1 base and 7 bases respectively, with 16 bases between them. Germline V gives CDR1 MGHDK, CDR2 SYGVNS. The CDR3 contains 15 residues. The CDR3 protein is CASSELERGSGGYTF. CDR3 nucleotides: TGTGCCAGCAGTGAATTGGAAAGGGGCTCAGGTGGCTACACCTTC.

This rearrangement joins TRBV6-5 to TRBJ2-2; D is uncertain. V was shortened by 8 bases and J by 1 base, with 11 bases between the two germline ends. The CDR3 length is 14 residues. Germline V lookup: CDR1 MNHEY, CDR2 SVGAGI. The CDR3 DNA reads as TGTGCCAGCCTTTTGACGGGGAACACCGGGGAGCTGTTTTTT. Its protein product is CASLLTGNTGELFF.

V is TRBV15 and J is TRBJ1-3; D is ambiguous. V lost 3 bases to trimming and J lost 0 bases, with 15 bases between them. There are 17 residues in the CDR3. CDR1 and CDR2 (germline): LNHNV, YYDKDF (reference sequence). CDR3 sequence: CATSRGRQMNSGNTIYF. The CDR3 DNA is TGTGCCACCAGCAGGGGTAGACAAATGAACTCTGGAAACACCATATATTTT.

The chain recombines TRBV28 with TRBJ2-2; 10 nucleotides agree with TRBD1. Germline assignment: CDR1 MDHEN and CDR2 SYDVKM. The CDR3 spans 16 residues. Losses at the gene ends were 8 bases for V and 7 bases for J; bases not matched to a gene: 13. The CDR3 coding sequence is TGTGCCAGCGCCCGGTGGACGGGACAGGGGATCGGGGAGCTGTTTTTT. It specifies CASARWTGQGIGELFF.

The genes are TRBV2 and TRBJ1-2; 9 bases map to TRBD1. Per the germline V gene, CDR1 is SNHLY and CDR2 is FYNNEI. The V segment lost 0 bases and the J segment 4 bases; nucleotides outside the gene matches: 9. The CDR3 loop spans 17 amino acids. CDR3 amino acids: CASSEATNRGPGYGYTF. The CDR3 bases are TGTGCCAGCAGTGAAGCGACGAACAGGGGGCCTGGCTATGGCTACACCTTC. The full variable domain, in which reference TRBV2 and TRBJ1-2 provide the parts outside the CDR3, is EPEVTQTPSHQVTQMGQEVILRCVPISNHLYFYWYRQILGQKVEFLVSFYNNEISEKSEIFDDQFSVERPDGSNFTLKIRSTKLEDSAMYFCASSEATNRGPGYGYTFGSGTRLTVV.

The chain uses TRBV27 and TRBJ2-1; TRBD1 might be the D (6 bases). Germline CDR1 is MNHEY and CDR2 is SMNVEV (reference sequence). V was cut by 5 bases and J by 0 bases, with 14 bases left in between. CDR3 length: 16 residues. The CDR3 DNA reads TGTGCCAGCAGTCAGACAGGAAGGAGCTCCTACAATGAGCAGTTCTTC. Its translation is CASSQTGRSSYNEQFF.

The rearrangement uses TRBV7-2 and TRBJ1-4; a possible D gene is TRBD1 (6 bases). From germline, CDR1 is SGHTA and CDR2 FQGNSA. The V gene lost 2 bases and the J gene lost 8 bases, with 15 bases spanning the gap. This CDR3 is 15 amino acids long. This CDR3 is CASSLLRGSGEKLFF. In DNA, the CDR3 is TGTGCCAGCAGCTTACTCAGGGGTTCAGGAGAAAAACTGTTTTTT.